These 24 T cell receptor beta chains originate from one sample sequenced in a study of blood T cell repertoires in COVID-19. Repertoires were generated with immunoSEQ multiplex PCR, while TCRdb's copy carries only in-frame clones and drops some. In the table there are roughly 100,000 clones, roughly nine tenths of which are singletons. The sequenced sample consisted of peripheral blood. These receptors came from a human donor in a cohort sampled during active COVID-19.

This clone was detected once. The chain uses TRBV2 and TRBJ1-2, with D uncertain. Per germline, CDR1 SNHLY and CDR2 FYNNEI. CDR3 length: 16 amino acids. The V and J ends lost 7 bases and 4 bases respectively, with 22 bases between them. The CDR3 DNA reads TGTGCCAGCATTGGCGATGTCGGACTCAACGGCTATGGCTACACCTTC. Translating it yields CASIGDVGLNGYGYTF.

The V call is TRBV5-6, the J call TRBJ2-7; 9 bases map to TRBD1. The CDR3 has 15 amino acids. The V gene end was trimmed by 4 bases and the J gene end by 2 bases; junction bases not matched to a gene: 7. Germline-derived CDR1 and CDR2 are SGHDT and YYEEEE. The CDR3 DNA reads as TGTGCCAGCAGCGACAGGACAGGGGCGGCCTACGAGCAGTACTTC. Translation gives CASSDRTGAAYEQYF.

The chain links TRBV3-1 (or the pseudogene TRBV3-2) to TRBJ2-5; D is perhaps TRBD2 (6 bases). CDR1 is LGHDT and CDR2 is YNNKEL in the germline V gene (reference sequence). V lost 0 bases and J lost 7, with 12 bases in between. The CDR3 extends over 14 amino acids. In nucleotides, the CDR3 is TGTGCCAGCAGCCAAGATGGAGGGCGGGCGACCCAGTACTTC. It specifies CASSQDGGRATQYF.

This clone was counted only a few times. The V and J genes are TRBV5-1 and TRBJ2-2, with D possibly TRBD1 on 7 matching bases. Trimming took 4 bases from V and 2 from J, leaving 12 bases between them. In germline, CDR1 is SGHRS, CDR2 YFSETQ. This CDR3 has 15 amino acids. CDR3: CASSAQGGNTGELFF. The CDR3 coding sequence is TGCGCCAGCAGCGCGCAGGGGGGAAACACCGGGGAGCTGTTTTTT.

The rearrangement uses TRBV13 and TRBJ2-1, with unresolved D. Germline V gives CDR1 PRHDT, CDR2 FYEKMQ (reference sequence). V was pared by 3 bases and J by 4 bases, with 4 bases between. The CDR3 extends over 12 amino acids. The CDR3 sequence is CASSLEYNEQFF. The CDR3 bases are TGTGCCAGCAGCTTGGAGTACAATGAGCAGTTCTTC.

This chain links TRBV7-2 with TRBJ2-3; 7 bases fit TRBD1. This CDR3 is built from 14 residues. Germline assignment: CDR1 SGHTA and CDR2 FQGNSA. J lost 2 bases, V lost 4 bases, and 3 bases had no gene match. CDR3 sequence reads: CASSSDRVTDTQYF. The CDR3 DNA reads as TGTGCCAGCAGCTCAGACAGGGTCACAGATACGCAGTATTTT.

The gene calls are TRBV27 and TRBJ2-1, with D possibly being TRBD1 (6 bases). V was clipped by 5 bases and J by 2 bases, with 19 bases between them. Germline V gene data show CDR1 as MNHEY and CDR2 as SMNVEV (reference sequence). The CDR3 has 17 amino acids. The CDR3 DNA reads as TGTGCCAGCAGTAAACTAGGACAGTCCCATCCCTACAATGAGCAGTTCTTC. Translating it yields CASSKLGQSHPYNEQFF.

The chain is built from TRBV7-3 and TRBJ2-1; 10 bases agree with TRBD2. J gave up 9 bases and V 5 bases, and 19 bases lay outside the gene matches. Germline V CDR1 and CDR2: SGHTA, FQGTGA. The CDR3 is 18 residues long. CDR3 in DNA: TGTGCCAGCAGCAAATCCCCCCAGCGGGGGGGCTTAGACGGTGAGCAGTTCTTC. Translating it yields CASSKSPQRGGLDGEQFF.

The V call is TRBV30, the J call TRBJ1-6, with D possibly matching TRBD1 (6 bases). V lost 7 bases and J 8 bases, leaving 27 bases between the germline ends. This CDR3 has 17 residues. The V gene's germline CDR1 is GTSNPN and CDR2 SVGIG (reference sequence). CDR3 amino acids: CASYGDTPIPGDSPLHF. CDR3 in DNA: TGTGCCTCCTATGGGGACACCCCGATCCCTGGTGATTCACCCCTCCACTTT.

The genes are TRBV6-6 and TRBJ2-7; perhaps TRBD1 as D (6 bases). Trimming stripped 1 base from V and 3 bases from J, with 16 bases between. Per the germline V gene, CDR1 is MNHNY and CDR2 is SVGAGI (reference sequence). CDR3 length: 16 amino acids. CDR3 amino acids: CASSYYNTGFGYEQYF. The CDR3 DNA follows: TGTGCCAGCAGTTACTATAATACAGGGTTTGGCTACGAGCAGTACTTC.

J is TRBJ2-5 and V is TRBV7-9, with 8 bases lining up with TRBD1. The germline V gene has CDR1 SEHNR and CDR2 FQNEAQ (reference sequence). This CDR3 comprises 14 residues. The V segment lost 4 bases and the J segment 6 bases; nucleotides outside the gene matches: 7. CDR3 sequence reads: CASSSRTGRQTQYF. The CDR3 nucleotides are TGTGCCAGCAGCTCCCGGACAGGGAGGCAGACCCAGTACTTC.

V and J are TRBV7-9 and TRBJ2-3; no firm D call. CDR1 and CDR2 (germline): SEHNR, FQNEAQ (reference sequence). The CDR3 totals 11 residues. V shed 3 bases and J shed 7 bases, with 5 bases lying between them. As DNA, the CDR3 is TGTGCCAGCAGCTTGGGCAATACGCAGTATTTT. Translating it yields CASSLGNTQYF. Looking up the rest from reference TRBV7-9 and TRBJ2-3 gives the full variable domain: DTGVSQNPRHKITKRGQNVTFRCDPISEHNRLYWYRQTLGQGPEFLTYFQNEAQLEKSRLLSDRFSAERPKGSFSTLEIQRTEQGDSAMYLCASSLGNTQYFGPGTRLTVL.

The chain combines TRBV5-6 with TRBJ1-2; D is possibly TRBD1 (5 bases). There are 13 residues in the CDR3. The germline V gene has CDR1 SGHDT and CDR2 YYEEEE. The V and J ends lost 0 bases and 5 bases respectively, with 8 bases between them. In nucleotides, the CDR3 is TGTGCCAGCAGCTTGGGACAGTCTTATGGCTACACCTTC. This codes for CASSLGQSYGYTF.

V gene TRBV7-3 combines with J gene TRBJ1-1, with D tentatively TRBD1 (5 bases). This CDR3 region has 14 residues. Deletions cut 6 bases from V and 1 base from J, with 12 bases between. CDR1 is SGHTA and CDR2 is FQGTGA in the germline V gene. This CDR3 is CASRKGPENTEAFF. The CDR3 nucleotides are TGTGCCAGCAGAAAGGGGCCCGAGAACACTGAAGCTTTCTTT.

The gene calls are TRBV15 and TRBJ1-1; D not resolved. CDR3 length: 12 residues. Germline V CDR1 and CDR2: LNHNV, YYDKDF (reference sequence). V was cut by 3 bases and J by 5 bases, with 7 bases left in between. As DNA, the CDR3 is TGTGCCACCAGCAGCAGAATGACTGAAGCTTTCTTT. Its protein is CATSSRMTEAFF.

The chain recombines TRBV6-5 with TRBJ2-3; possible D gene TRBD1, 7 bases. Germline V CDR1 and CDR2: MNHEY, SVGAGI. The V gene lost 6 bases and the J gene lost 3 bases, with 16 bases spanning the gap. The CDR3 has 15 residues. The CDR3 here is CASRPQGDSTDTQYF. DNA for the CDR3: TGTGCCAGCAGACCCCAGGGGGACTCGACAGATACGCAGTATTTT.

The rearrangement uses TRBV15 and TRBJ2-7; 8 nucleotides align to TRBD2. The CDR3 length is 17 residues. The germline CDR1 and CDR2 sequences are LNHNV and YYDKDF (reference sequence). V lost 5 bases, J lost 2 bases, and 14 bases stayed unmatched. The CDR3 loop reads CATSSLGAGGRAYEQYF. CDR3 nucleotide sequence: TGTGCCACCAGCTCCCTGGGGGCGGGGGGTAGGGCCTACGAGCAGTACTTC.

The chain is built from TRBV30 and TRBJ1-6; 10 positions agree with TRBD1. Trimming removed 3 bases from V and 3 bases from J; junction bases left unmatched: 5. The germline V gene has CDR1 GTSNPN and CDR2 SVGIG (reference sequence). The CDR3 is 16 residues long. As DNA, the CDR3 is TGTGCCTGGAGGGCAGGGACAGGGGTCTATAATTCACCCCTCCACTTT. Its protein product is CAWRAGTGVYNSPLHF.

This chain connects TRBV11-2 to TRBJ2-3, with D unclear. Trimming stripped 5 bases from V and 1 base from J, with 16 bases between. The CDR3 contains 16 residues. The germline V gene has CDR1 SGHAT and CDR2 FQNNGV. The CDR3 is CASSHIYSSRTDTQYF. The CDR3, as DNA: TGTGCCAGCAGCCATATCTACAGCTCTCGCACAGATACGCAGTATTTT. Full variable domain (outside the CDR3, taken from reference TRBV11-2 and TRBJ2-3): EAGVAQSPRYKIIEKRQSVAFWCNPISGHATLYWYQQILGQGPKLLIQFQNNGVVDDSQLPKDRFSAERLKGVDSTLKIQPAKLEDSAVYLCASSHIYSSRTDTQYFGPGTRLTVL.

This clone appeared a single time. CDR3 loop: CASSSDRITYEQYF. CDR3 DNA sequence: TGTGCCAGCAGTAGCGACAGGATAACCTACGAGCAGTACTTC. V gene TRBV6-6 combines with J gene TRBJ2-7; perhaps TRBD1 as D (6 bases). The CDR3 has 14 residues. Germline-derived CDR1 and CDR2 are MNHNY and SVGAGI (reference sequence). Deletions cut 5 bases from V and 2 bases from J, with 13 bases between.

The chain combines TRBV5-1 with TRBJ2-2; 8 bases fit TRBD1. CDR3 size: 16 residues. Germline V gene sequence: CDR1 SGHRS, CDR2 YFSETQ. V shed 3 bases, J shed 4 bases, and the junction held 8 bases outside the gene matches. The CDR3 reads CASSYGQGAATGELFF. The CDR3, as DNA: TGCGCCAGCAGCTACGGGCAGGGGGCGGCCACCGGGGAGCTGTTTTTT.

This clone was recorded once. The rearrangement links TRBV9 to TRBJ2-2, with 9 bases lining up with TRBD1. Germline V gives CDR1 SGDLS, CDR2 YYNGEE. The CDR3 runs to 16 residues. The J segment lost 6 bases and the V segment lost 0 bases, leaving 6 bases of the junction unmatched. For the CDR3, the DNA is TGTGCCAGCAGCGTAGGGGACAGGGAGTCGGCCGGGGAGCTGTTTTTT. Its translation is CASSVGDRESAGELFF.

The rearrangement joins TRBV7-3 to TRBJ2-3; 9 bases are shared with TRBD2. J was trimmed by 4 bases and V by 3 bases; bases with no gene match: 8. This CDR3 comprises 16 residues. Germline-derived CDR1 and CDR2 are SGHTA and FQGTGA. CDR3 nucleotide sequence: TGTGCCAGCAGCTTTATCGGCGGGAGGGAGGCAGATACGCAGTATTTT. Translated, it gives CASSFIGGREADTQYF.

This chain joins TRBV3-1 (or the pseudogene TRBV3-2) and TRBJ1-4; 10 bases line up with TRBD1. Trimming at V came to 1 base and at J to 7 bases, leaving 9 bases not matched to a gene. The CDR3 loop spans 17 amino acids. Germline V gene data show CDR1 as LGHDT and CDR2 as YNNKEL (reference sequence). CDR3 in amino acids: CASSQVVGGQGSEKLFF. The CDR3, as DNA: TGTGCCAGCAGCCAAGTCGTGGGGGGACAGGGGAGTGAAAAACTGTTTTTT.